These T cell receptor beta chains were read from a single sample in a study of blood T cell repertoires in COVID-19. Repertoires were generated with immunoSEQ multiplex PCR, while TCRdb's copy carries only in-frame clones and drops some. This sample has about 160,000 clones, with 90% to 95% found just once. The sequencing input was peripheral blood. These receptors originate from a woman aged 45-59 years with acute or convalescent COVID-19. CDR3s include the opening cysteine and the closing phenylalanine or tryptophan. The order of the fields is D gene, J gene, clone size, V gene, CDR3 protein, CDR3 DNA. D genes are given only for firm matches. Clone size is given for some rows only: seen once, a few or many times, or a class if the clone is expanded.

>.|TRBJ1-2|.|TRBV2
CASSEGLLNYGYTF
TGTGCCAGCAGTGAGGGACTACTAAACTATGGCTACACCTTC
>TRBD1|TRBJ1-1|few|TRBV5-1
CASSPGQQEAFF
TGCGCCAGCAGCCCGGGACAGCAGGAAGCTTTCTTT
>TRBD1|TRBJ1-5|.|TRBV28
CASSQPGQGPYNGNQPQHF
TGTGCCAGCAGCCAACCGGGACAGGGTCCCTACAATGGCAATCAGCCCCAGCATTTT
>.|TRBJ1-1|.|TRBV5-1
CASSLDSRPNTEAFF
TGCGCCAGCAGCTTGGATAGCAGACCGAACACTGAAGCTTTCTTT
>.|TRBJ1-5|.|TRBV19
CASNGGNSNQPQHF
TGTGCCAGTAATGGAGGAAATAGCAATCAGCCCCAGCATTTT
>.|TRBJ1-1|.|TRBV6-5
CASSYRGTTEAFF
TGTGCCAGCAGTTACCGGGGGACCACTGAAGCTTTCTTT
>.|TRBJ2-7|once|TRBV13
CASSLGQYYEQYF
TGTGCCAGCAGCTTAGGACAGTACTACGAGCAGTACTTC
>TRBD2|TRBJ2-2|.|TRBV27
CASSRLAGGFANTGELFF
TGTGCCAGCAGTAGGTTAGCGGGGGGGTTCGCGAACACCGGGGAGCTGTTTTTT
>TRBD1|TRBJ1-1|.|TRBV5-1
CASSLDAGGYTEAFF
TGCGCCAGCAGCTTGGACGCAGGGGGCTACACTGAAGCTTTCTTT
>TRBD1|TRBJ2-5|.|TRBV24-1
CATSDRDRQETQYF
TGTGCCACCAGTGATCGGGACAGGCAAGAGACCCAGTACTTC
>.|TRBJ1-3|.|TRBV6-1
CASSDAGQSGNTIYF
TGTGCCAGCAGTGATGCGGGGCAATCTGGAAACACCATATATTTT
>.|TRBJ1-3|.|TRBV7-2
CASSSPGGIRGNTIYF
TGTGCCAGCAGCTCACCGGGGGGGATAAGGGGAAACACCATATATTTT
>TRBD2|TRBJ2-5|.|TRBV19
CASHTGLAGVETQYF
TGTGCCAGCCATACGGGGCTAGCGGGAGTAGAGACCCAGTACTTC
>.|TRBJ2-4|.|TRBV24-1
CATSDGRENIQYF
TGTGCCACCAGTGATGGGCGGGAAAACATTCAGTACTTC
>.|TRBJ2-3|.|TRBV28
CATFSQLIEGTDTQYF
TGTGCCACGTTCTCCCAACTCATAGAAGGCACAGATACGCAGTATTTT
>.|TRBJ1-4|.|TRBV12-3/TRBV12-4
CASSSYEKLFF
TGTGCCAGCAGTTCCTATGAAAAACTGTTTTTT
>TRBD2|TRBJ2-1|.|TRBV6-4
CASSDLSTSGAPNEQFF
TGTGCCAGCAGTGACTTATCGACTAGCGGGGCCCCAAATGAGCAGTTCTTC
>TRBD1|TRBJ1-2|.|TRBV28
CASSGTGHGYTF
TGTGCCAGCAGCGGGACAGGACATGGCTACACCTTC
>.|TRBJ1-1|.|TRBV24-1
CATSAGLEAFF
TGTGCCACCAGTGCAGGGTTAGAAGCTTTCTTT
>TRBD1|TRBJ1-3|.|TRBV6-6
CASSYGQVNSGNTIYF
TGTGCCAGCAGTTACGGACAGGTGAACTCTGGAAACACCATATATTTT
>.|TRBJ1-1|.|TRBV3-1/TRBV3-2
CASSQTENTEAFF
TGTGCCAGCAGTCAGACAGAGAACACTGAAGCTTTCTTT
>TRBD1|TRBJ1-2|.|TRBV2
CASSTSGTGVYGYTF
TGTGCCAGCAGTACCTCCGGGACAGGGGTCTATGGCTACACCTTC
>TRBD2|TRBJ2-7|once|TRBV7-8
CASSLALGLAGGSRDEQYF
TGTGCCAGCAGCTTAGCGCTGGGACTAGCGGGAGGATCGCGTGACGAGCAGTACTTC
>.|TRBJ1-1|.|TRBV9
CASNPDGVNTEAFF
TGTGCCAGCAATCCGGACGGGGTGAACACTGAAGCTTTCTTT
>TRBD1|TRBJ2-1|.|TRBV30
CAWSVGQGAHNEQFF
TGTGCCTGGAGTGTTGGGCAGGGGGCCCACAATGAGCAGTTCTTC
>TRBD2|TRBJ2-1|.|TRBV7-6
CASSLGATSGISYNEQFF
TGTGCCAGCAGCTTAGGGGCCACTAGCGGAATCTCCTACAATGAGCAGTTCTTC